The 25 T cell receptor beta chains reported below all come from one sample, sequenced in a study of blood T cell repertoires in COVID-19. Clones were read by immunoSEQ multiplex PCR, and TCRdb kept only the in-frame ones, dropping some. Seen here are around 270,000 clones, roughly 86% observed once, and the top ten hold 2.3%. Specimen: peripheral blood. These receptors all stem from a woman aged 45-65 years with acute or convalescent COVID-19.

The rearrangement uses TRBV6-5 and TRBJ1-2, with a possible D match to TRBD1 (6 bases). CDR3 size: 14 residues. The germline V gene encodes CDR1 MNHEY and CDR2 SVGAGI. V shed 6 bases and J shed 1 base, with 12 bases lying between them. The CDR3 is CASRENRDNYGYTF. In DNA, the CDR3 is TGTGCCAGCAGAGAGAACAGGGATAACTATGGCTACACCTTC.

The chain combines TRBV6-1 with TRBJ2-1; 9 bases match TRBD2. From germline, CDR1 is MNHNS and CDR2 SASEGT. V lost 3 bases and J lost 9; bases outside the gene matches: 12. The CDR3 spans 16 residues. The CDR3 loop reads CASSDPRFSGSFEQFF. The CDR3 bases are TGTGCCAGCAGTGACCCTCGGTTTAGCGGGAGTTTTGAGCAGTTCTTC.

The chain carries TRBV28 and TRBJ1-6; no clear D gene. Trimming cost V 5 bases and J 10 bases, with 18 bases left between them. The CDR3 covers 15 residues. Germline V CDR1 and CDR2: MDHEN, SYDVKM. The CDR3 sequence is CASSPEEGWKSPLHF. Here the CDR3 DNA reads TGTGCCAGCAGTCCTGAGGAAGGTTGGAAGTCACCCCTCCACTTT.

The table lists this clone with a count of one. This rearrangement joins TRBV3-1 (or the pseudogene TRBV3-2) to TRBJ1-2; weak D call: TRBD1 (5 bases). Trimming took off 0 bases at V and 0 bases at J, with 14 bases between the two ends. The CDR3 contains 17 residues. Germline V lookup: CDR1 LGHDT, CDR2 YNNKEL (reference sequence). The CDR3 protein is CASSQEGRVSSNYGYTF. The CDR3 DNA follows: TGTGCCAGCAGCCAAGAGGGCAGGGTATCATCTAACTATGGCTACACCTTC.

V gene TRBV28 combines with J gene TRBJ2-3; 8 nucleotides agree with TRBD2. Germline trimming cut 3 bases from V and 0 bases from J; bases unmatched to any gene: 2. The CDR3 loop spans 15 amino acids. Germline V gene sequence: CDR1 MDHEN, CDR2 SYDVKM. In DNA form, the CDR3 reads TGTGCCAGCAGTTTTAGCGGGGACAGCACAGATACGCAGTATTTT. This translates into CASSFSGDSTDTQYF.

The chain links TRBV18 to TRBJ2-4; the D gene is possibly TRBD2 (6 bases). V was pared by 3 bases and J by 7 bases, with 10 bases between. From germline, CDR1 is KGHSH and CDR2 LQKENI. This CDR3 region has 13 residues. CDR3 nucleotide sequence: TGTGCCAGCTCACCCCCGGGGGATAACATTCAGTACTTC. It encodes CASSPPGDNIQYF.

The rearrangement joins TRBV20-1 to TRBJ2-1; 9 nucleotides match TRBD2. Germline assignment: CDR1 DFQATT and CDR2 SNEGSKA (reference sequence). CDR3 size: 11 residues. J gave up 15 bases and V 3 bases, and 6 bases lay outside the gene matches. CDR3 DNA: TGCAGTGCTAGGCCGCGGGAGGGCCTGTTCTTC. Residues: CSARPREGLFF.

This rearrangement joins TRBV24-1 to TRBJ2-1; D perhaps matches TRBD1 (6 bases). The CDR3 spans 14 residues. V lost 5 bases and J lost 9, with 16 bases in between. Germline values: CDR1 KGHDR, CDR2 SFDVKD. The CDR3 here is CATSVHRAVGEQFF. The CDR3 DNA reads TGTGCCACCAGTGTTCACAGGGCTGTAGGTGAGCAGTTCTTC.

This clone occurred a few times. An end of the junction does not agree with germline; a read error may underlie this. The chain couples TRBV7-9 to TRBJ1-1; D gene uncertain. The CDR3 is made up of 14 amino acids. Germline values: CDR1 SEHNR, CDR2 FQNEAQ (reference sequence). For the CDR3, the DNA is TGTGCCAGCAGCTTAAGCAGGAAGAACGCTGAAGCTTTCTTT. It is translated as CASSLSRKNAEAFF.

The rearrangement uses TRBV28 and TRBJ2-3, with D possibly TRBD2 on 6 matching bases. The CDR3 loop spans 13 amino acids. Germline V gives CDR1 MDHEN, CDR2 SYDVKM. V lost 8 bases, J lost 2 bases, and 11 bases lay in between. CDR3 bases: TGTGCCAGCGGAGGGATCCTCACAGATACGCAGTATTTT. Its protein product is CASGGILTDTQYF.

V is TRBV27 and J is TRBJ2-1; 9 bases are a match to TRBD1. This CDR3 region has 15 residues. J lost 10 bases, V lost 0 bases, and 7 bases had no gene match. The V gene's germline CDR1 is MNHEY and CDR2 SMNVEV (reference sequence). The CDR3 DNA reads TGTGCCAGCAGTTTATCGACCTTAGGGACAGGGGAGCAGTTCTTC. Its translation: CASSLSTLGTGEQFF.

This CDR3 is CASSAGGYGYTF. In DNA form, the CDR3 reads TGTGCCAGCAGTGCAGGGGGATATGGCTACACCTTC. The chain couples TRBV28 to TRBJ1-2; 7 bases line up with TRBD1. The trim removed 5 bases at V and 5 bases at J, leaving 2 bases unmatched. The germline CDR1 and CDR2 sequences are MDHEN and SYDVKM. The CDR3 runs to 12 residues.

V gene TRBV28 combines with J gene TRBJ1-5, with D maybe TRBD1 (5 bases). Per germline, CDR1 MDHEN and CDR2 SYDVKM. This CDR3 is 12 amino acids long. V shed 7 bases and J shed 5 bases, with 9 bases lying between them. This CDR3 is CASTGEDQPQHF. The CDR3 region has the DNA TGTGCCAGCACGGGGGAGGATCAGCCCCAGCATTTT.

The chain carries TRBV9 and TRBJ1-5; 9 bases are a match to TRBD1. CDR1 is SGDLS, CDR2 YYNGEE, per germline. The CDR3 extends over 17 amino acids. After removal of 3 bases from V and 0 bases from J, the junction contained 7 bases not matched to a gene. CDR3 residues: CASSAGTGFLSNQPQHF. The CDR3, as DNA: TGTGCCAGCAGCGCCGGGACAGGGTTCCTTAGCAATCAGCCCCAGCATTTT. The complete variable domain, with remaining parts taken from reference TRBV9 and TRBJ1-5, reads DSGVTQTPKHLITATGQRVTLRCSPRSGDLSVYWYQQSLDQGLQFLIQYYNGEERAKGNILERFSAQQFPDLHSELNLSSLELGDSALYFCASSAGTGFLSNQPQHFGDGTRLSIL.

This clone appeared once. This sequence joins TRBV3-1 (or the pseudogene TRBV3-2) and TRBJ2-7; TRBD1 agrees at 7 bases. The CDR3 runs to 15 residues. Trimming at V came to 0 bases and at J to 4 bases, leaving 6 bases not matched to a gene. The germline CDR1 and CDR2 sequences are LGHDT and YNNKEL (reference sequence). The CDR3 DNA sequence: TGTGCCAGCAGCCAAGATGATAGGGGGCAATACGAGCAGTACTTC. Translating it yields CASSQDDRGQYEQYF.

The chain combines TRBV6-4 with TRBJ1-4; 12 nucleotides match TRBD1. Looked up from germline, CDR1 is MRHNA and CDR2 is SNTAGT. Trimming took 6 bases from V and 7 from J; bases not matched to a gene: 6. This CDR3 comprises 15 residues. The CDR3 reads CASRGQGAGGEKLFF. The CDR3 nucleotides read TGTGCCAGCAGGGGACAGGGGGCAGGTGGTGAAAAACTGTTTTTT.

The chain is built from TRBV3-1 (or the pseudogene TRBV3-2) and TRBJ1-2, with 10 bases that match TRBD1. Germline trimming cut 7 bases from V and 5 bases from J; bases unmatched to any gene: 7. This CDR3 has 14 residues. Per germline, CDR1 LGHDT and CDR2 YNNKEL (reference sequence). The CDR3 here is CASTRDRGRYGYTF. CDR3 sequence (DNA): TGTGCCAGCACACGGGACAGGGGCCGTTATGGCTACACCTTC.

The genes are TRBV5-5 and TRBJ1-4; perhaps TRBD1 as D (6 bases). The CDR3 has 14 amino acids. The germline V gene encodes CDR1 SGHKS and CDR2 YYEKEE (reference sequence). Deletions cut 0 bases from V and 7 bases from J, with 10 bases between. The CDR3 spells CASSLDRVGEKLFF. The DNA for the CDR3 is TGTGCCAGCAGCTTGGACAGGGTCGGTGAAAAACTGTTTTTT.

A single count supports this clone. The chain couples TRBV28 to TRBJ2-1; 7 bases match TRBD2. The CDR3 length is 16 residues. Germline CDR1 MDHEN, CDR2 SYDVKM. Germline trimming cut 1 base from V and 5 bases from J; bases unmatched to any gene: 8. The CDR3, as DNA: TGTGCCAGCAGTTTATATTCTAGCGGAATGAACAATGAGCAGTTCTTC. Translated: CASSLYSSGMNNEQFF.

J is TRBJ2-5 and V is TRBV5-1; no reliable D call. Germline CDR1 SGHRS, CDR2 YFSETQ. Trimming cost V 0 bases and J 12 bases, with 9 bases left between them. The CDR3 sequence is 11 residues long. The chain's CDR3 is CASSLDKPKYF. DNA of the CDR3: TGCGCCAGCAGCTTGGACAAACCCAAGTACTTC. The variable domain in full, with the rest retrieved from reference TRBV5-1 and TRBJ2-5, is KAGVTQTPRYLIKTRGQQVTLSCSPISGHRSVSWYQQTPGQGLQFLFEYFSETQRNKGNFPGRFSGRQFSNSRSEMNVSTLELGDSALYLCASSLDKPKYFGPGTRLLVL.

This chain links TRBV6-5 with TRBJ2-7; TRBD2 might be the D (7 bases). The CDR3 is made up of 13 amino acids. CDR1 is MNHEY, CDR2 SVGAGI, per germline. The ends were cut back, 5 bases at V and 3 bases at J, with 11 bases in the middle. The CDR3 spells CASSSGTNYEQYF. The CDR3 region has the DNA TGTGCCAGCAGTAGCGGGACAAACTACGAGCAGTACTTC.

V and J are TRBV29-1 and TRBJ2-5; D might be TRBD1 (6 bases). The CDR3 runs to 13 residues. V lost 4 bases and J lost 1, with 10 bases in between. Germline CDR1 reads SQVTM; CDR2 reads ANQGSEA. The chain's CDR3 is CSVVDRAQETQYF. DNA for the CDR3: TGCAGCGTTGTGGACAGAGCCCAAGAGACCCAGTACTTC.

J is TRBJ2-7 and V is TRBV10-2; TRBD2 might be the D (5 bases). The CDR3 is made up of 13 amino acids. CDR1 WSHSY and CDR2 SAAADI come from the germline V gene. V was shortened by 10 bases and J by 2 bases, with 15 bases between the two germline ends. The CDR3 loop reads CATSYEGAYEQYF. CDR3 coding DNA: TGCGCCACCTCCTATGAGGGAGCCTACGAGCAGTACTTC.

CDR3: CASSPTGLMITEAFF. CDR3 sequence (DNA): TGTGCCAGCAGCCCTACGGGGTTGATGATTACTGAAGCTTTCTTT. This chain uses TRBV9 with TRBJ1-1; D uncertain. Germline V gives CDR1 SGDLS, CDR2 YYNGEE. Trimming pared 4 bases from V and 5 bases from J, leaving 18 bases between. This CDR3 contains 15 residues.

In DNA, the CDR3 is TGTGCCAGCAGTAAACTAGCGGGAGGGCCCAATGAGCAGTTCTTC. Translation gives CASSKLAGGPNEQFF. V and J are TRBV2 and TRBJ2-1; 13 positions agree with TRBD2. The CDR3 has 15 residues. J was trimmed by 6 bases and V by 5 bases; bases with no gene match: 4. The germline V gene has CDR1 SNHLY and CDR2 FYNNEI.